The next 31 T cell receptor beta chains were all read from a single sample in a study of cytomegalovirus exposure and HLA in healthy donors. The PCR employed 60 Vbeta primers together with 13 Jbeta primers. Repertoires were generated with immunoSEQ multiplex PCR, while TCRdb's copy carries only in-frame clones and drops some. The sample shows a few hundred thousand clones, 92% of them seen only once. Material for sequencing was PBMCs. These receptors all come from a girl aged 2 to 9 in good health and CMV-seronegative.

A few counts support this clone. The V call is TRBV10-1, the J call TRBJ1-1; no firm D call. Germline values: CDR1 WNHNN, CDR2 SYGVQD (reference sequence). With 5 bases removed from V and 0 bases from J, the gap between germline ends came to 10 bases. The CDR3 spans 14 residues. The CDR3 loop is CASSSTPLNTEAFF. The CDR3 nucleotides read TGCGCCAGCAGTTCGACACCACTGAACACTGAAGCTTTCTTT.

This clone came up a few times. CDR3 nucleotides: TGTGCCAGCAGGGGCCGGGGGGCCCAGCATTTT. It is translated as CASRGRGAQHF. V gene TRBV27 combines with J gene TRBJ1-5, with D possibly being TRBD1 (5 bases). The CDR3 has 11 amino acids. CDR1 is MNHEY, CDR2 SMNVEV, per germline (reference sequence). V was clipped by 6 bases and J by 11 bases, with 11 bases between them.

The chain links TRBV6-6 to TRBJ2-5, with 9 positions matching TRBD2. The CDR3 has 15 residues. With 2 bases clipped from V and 4 bases from J, the junction kept 5 bases outside the gene matches. Looked up from germline, CDR1 is MNHNY and CDR2 is SVGAGI (reference sequence). CDR3 in DNA: TGTGCCAGCAGTTACAAAACGACTAGCGGAGAGACCCAGTACTTC. Its protein is CASSYKTTSGETQYF.

The CDR3 nucleotides are TGCGCCAGCAATGAACCGCTCAGCTACAATGAGCAGTTCTTC. Translation: CASNEPLSYNEQFF. The chain combines TRBV10-2 with TRBJ2-1; D is ambiguous. The CDR3 spans 14 residues. Trimming stripped 7 bases from V and 3 bases from J, with 13 bases between. The germline CDR1 and CDR2 sequences are WSHSY and SAAADI.

The J gene is TRBJ2-1, the V gene TRBV2; 7 positions agree with TRBD2. The length of the CDR3 is 12 residues. V was clipped by 5 bases and J by 7 bases; unmatched bases: 2. Germline values: CDR1 SNHLY, CDR2 FYNNEI. CDR3 region: CASSYSGNEQFF. The CDR3, as DNA: TGTGCCAGCAGTTATAGCGGGAATGAGCAGTTCTTC.

This clone was seen once. The gene calls are TRBV6-5 and TRBJ1-2; TRBD1 matches 7 bases. The CDR3 loop spans 15 amino acids. After removal of 7 bases from V and 1 base from J, the junction contained 9 bases not matched to a gene. From germline, CDR1 is MNHEY and CDR2 SVGAGI. This CDR3 reads CASNRQGGGNYGYTF. Written as DNA, the CDR3 is TGTGCCAGCAACCGACAGGGTGGTGGTAACTATGGCTACACCTTC.

The V call is TRBV6-1, the J call TRBJ2-2, with 7 bases fitting TRBD1. Germline V lookup: CDR1 MNHNS, CDR2 SASEGT. The CDR3 extends over 15 amino acids. Losses at the gene ends were 6 bases for V and 1 base for J; bases not matched to a gene: 5. CDR3 residues: CASRPGQENTGELFF. The CDR3 bases are TGTGCCAGCAGGCCAGGACAGGAGAACACCGGGGAGCTGTTTTTT.

The chain carries TRBV19 and TRBJ2-7, with TRBD2 matching 8 bases. J was trimmed by 2 bases and V by 5 bases; bases with no gene match: 11. This CDR3 is built from 16 residues. The germline CDR1 and CDR2 sequences are LNHDA and SQIVND (reference sequence). CDR3 protein: CASSSLLAGGPYEQYF. Here the CDR3 DNA reads TGTGCCAGTAGTTCCCTGTTGGCGGGGGGACCCTACGAGCAGTACTTC.

The chain links TRBV19 to TRBJ1-5; 8 bases map to TRBD1. The V gene end was trimmed by 5 bases and the J gene end by 0 bases; junction bases not matched to a gene: 9. CDR1 is LNHDA, CDR2 SQIVND, per germline (reference sequence). The CDR3 consists of 17 residues. The CDR3 DNA reads as TGTGCCAGTAGTCCCGGACAGGGATCATATAGCAATCAGCCCCAGCATTTT. Amino acid sequence: CASSPGQGSYSNQPQHF.

The chain employs TRBV5-1 and TRBJ2-2; TRBD2 matches 11 bases. The CDR3 totals 18 residues. Unmatched junction bases numbered 8, after V lost 0 bases and J lost 4 bases. The germline V gene has CDR1 SGHRS and CDR2 YFSETQ. The CDR3 DNA sequence: TGCGCCAGCAGCTTGGACCTCTGGCTAGCGGGGGGCACCGGGGAGCTGTTTTTT. Translating it yields CASSLDLWLAGGTGELFF.

V usage is TRBV27 and J usage is TRBJ1-1, with a possible D match to TRBD1 (5 bases). Germline loops: CDR1 MNHEY, CDR2 SMNVEV (reference sequence). This CDR3 spans 14 amino acids. V lost 3 bases and J lost 0, with 8 bases in between. CDR3 DNA: TGTGCCAGCAGTTTCGGGGACTTGAACACTGAAGCTTTCTTT. As protein: CASSFGDLNTEAFF.

The V gene is TRBV2, the J gene TRBJ2-1; the D is unclear. With 9 bases removed from V and 4 bases from J, the gap between germline ends came to 13 bases. The CDR3 is made up of 13 amino acids. Looked up from germline, CDR1 is SNHLY and CDR2 is FYNNEI. CDR3 sequence reads: CASTARDYNEQFF. The CDR3 DNA reads TGTGCCAGTACAGCAAGAGATTACAATGAGCAGTTCTTC.

J is TRBJ2-1 and V is TRBV9; TRBD2 matches at 14 bases. The CDR3 sequence is 18 residues long. Germline V CDR1 and CDR2: SGDLS, YYNGEE. Trimming removed 0 bases from V and 6 bases from J; junction bases left unmatched: 8. CDR3 coding DNA: TGTGCCAGCAGCGTAGGGAGACTAGCGGGGGGGCATCTCAATGAGCAGTTCTTC. Its protein product is CASSVGRLAGGHLNEQFF.

The chain couples TRBV6-6 to TRBJ1-4, with unresolved D. Per germline, CDR1 MNHNY and CDR2 SVGAGI (reference sequence). The V end was cut by 4 bases, the J end by 4 bases, with 10 bases between. CDR3 length: 14 amino acids. CDR3 protein: CASSFPGDNEKLFF. The DNA for the CDR3 is TGTGCCAGCAGTTTCCCCGGGGATAATGAAAAACTGTTTTTT.

J is TRBJ1-5 and V is TRBV12-5; D ambiguous. V lost 1 base and J lost 4, with 8 bases in between. This CDR3 is built from 14 residues. Germline CDR1 and CDR2: LGHNT and FRNRAP. The CDR3 DNA reads TGTGCTAGTGGTTTGGGACGGAGTAATCAGCCCCAGCATTTT. Its translation: CASGLGRSNQPQHF.

V gene TRBV7-6 combines with J gene TRBJ1-4; TRBD1 aligns across 12 bases. V shed 1 base and J 8 bases; nucleotides not matched to a gene: 5. The length of the CDR3 is 16 residues. CDR1 and CDR2 (germline): SGHVS, FNYEAQ. The CDR3 nucleotides are TGTGCCAGCAGCTTAGTTTCCGGGACAGGGGGCGAAAAACTGTTTTTT. Residues: CASSLVSGTGGEKLFF.

The chain uses TRBV2 and TRBJ2-1; TRBD2 might be the D (6 bases). Per the germline V gene, CDR1 is SNHLY and CDR2 is FYNNEI. Trimming cost V 0 bases and J 4 bases, with 19 bases left between them. The CDR3 is 18 amino acids. The CDR3 protein is CASSEAPATRGNYNEQFF. CDR3 nucleotide sequence: TGTGCCAGCAGTGAAGCGCCCGCAACCCGGGGGAATTACAATGAGCAGTTCTTC.

The chain carries TRBV7-9 and TRBJ2-7, with a weak D call TRBD2 (5 bases). The CDR3 covers 15 residues. The germline CDR1 and CDR2 sequences are SEHNR and FQNEAQ (reference sequence). V lost 5 bases to trimming and J lost 1 base, with 15 bases between them. For the CDR3, the DNA is TGTGCCAGCAGCCCTCTGCTAGCCCCATCCTACGAGCAGTACTTC. Translation gives CASSPLLAPSYEQYF.

This chain joins TRBV27 and TRBJ1-2; D call uncertain. Between the trimmed V and J ends, which lost 2 bases and 4 bases, there was a span of 11 bases. Germline V CDR1 and CDR2: MNHEY, SMNVEV (reference sequence). The length of the CDR3 is 14 residues. The CDR3 region is CASSLRGLSYGYTF. As DNA, the CDR3 is TGTGCCAGCAGTTTACGAGGGTTGAGCTATGGCTACACCTTC.

This sequence joins TRBV5-4 and TRBJ1-4, with 10 bases aligning to TRBD1. The CDR3 totals 14 residues. Germline CDR1 is SGHNT and CDR2 is YYREEE (reference sequence). The V segment lost 4 bases and the J segment 6 bases; nucleotides outside the gene matches: 3. The CDR3 protein is CASSQGTGDEKLFF. The CDR3 region has the DNA TGTGCCAGCAGCCAAGGGACAGGGGATGAAAAACTGTTTTTT.

V and J are TRBV6-5 and TRBJ1-4; TRBD1 aligns across 10 bases. The length of the CDR3 is 14 residues. The V and J ends lost 5 bases and 8 bases, in that order; junction bases with no gene match: 5. Germline assignment: CDR1 MNHEY and CDR2 SVGAGI. The CDR3 loop reads CASSRQGALEKLFF. The CDR3 DNA reads TGTGCCAGCAGTCGACAGGGGGCCTTGGAAAAACTGTTTTTT.

The chain links TRBV18 to TRBJ2-7, with 7 bases that match TRBD1. The junction had 7 bases not matched to a gene; V was cut back by 4 bases and J by 4 bases. CDR1 is KGHSH, CDR2 LQKENI, per germline. This CDR3 is 14 amino acids long. The CDR3 nucleotides are TGTGCCAGCTCACGTGGGACAGACCAATACGAGCAGTACTTC. Translated, it gives CASSRGTDQYEQYF.

The CDR3 loop reads CASSLSGQVSRGYTF. The CDR3 DNA is TGTGCCAGCAGCTTAAGCGGACAGGTCTCGCGGGGCTACACCTTC. The chain recombines TRBV7-2 with TRBJ1-2, with 7 bases lining up with TRBD1. CDR1 is SGHTA, CDR2 FQGNSA, per germline. This CDR3 has 15 residues. The J segment lost 8 bases and the V segment lost 2 bases, leaving 11 bases of the junction unmatched.

The chain links TRBV18 to TRBJ1-1; 8 bases map to TRBD1. The CDR3 has 14 amino acids. Germline trimming cut 6 bases from V and 2 bases from J; bases unmatched to any gene: 5. Germline V gene lookup returns CDR1 KGHSH and CDR2 LQKENI. The CDR3 DNA is TGTGCCAGCTCGGTGCAGGGGGCAAACACTGAAGCTTTCTTT. This codes for CASSVQGANTEAFF.

The chain carries TRBV2 and TRBJ1-5; TRBD1 aligns across 7 bases. V shed 7 bases, J shed 4 bases, and the junction held 13 bases outside the gene matches. This CDR3 contains 16 residues. In germline, CDR1 is SNHLY, CDR2 FYNNEI. Here the CDR3 reads CASMGTGDEWNQPQHF. CDR3 sequence (DNA): TGTGCCAGCATGGGAACAGGGGATGAGTGGAATCAGCCCCAGCATTTT.

The rearrangement joins TRBV28 to TRBJ2-2; no clear D. Looked up from germline, CDR1 is MDHEN and CDR2 is SYDVKM. The CDR3 length is 14 residues. V shed 6 bases and J shed 2 bases, with 10 bases lying between them. In DNA form, the CDR3 reads TGTGCCAGCAGGCCGCCAGGAAACACCGGGGAGCTGTTTTTT. Amino acids: CASRPPGNTGELFF.

The chain links TRBV13 to TRBJ2-4; 7 positions match TRBD2. Unmatched junction bases numbered 5, after V lost 6 bases and J lost 6 bases. Germline CDR1 is PRHDT and CDR2 is FYEKMQ (reference sequence). This CDR3 spans 13 amino acids. The CDR3 nucleotides are TGTGCCAGCAGAAGAGGGGAGGGAAACATTCAGTACTTC. Its protein product is CASRRGEGNIQYF.

The V and J genes are TRBV5-6 and TRBJ2-1; 11 positions agree with TRBD2. There are 14 residues in the CDR3. CDR1 SGHDT and CDR2 YYEEEE come from the germline V gene. V shed 4 bases and J 5 bases; nucleotides not matched to a gene: 2. CDR3 in amino acids: CASSPGLADNEQFF. CDR3 DNA: TGTGCCAGCAGCCCGGGACTAGCGGACAATGAGCAGTTCTTC.

The genes are TRBV15 and TRBJ1-6; D might be TRBD1 (6 bases). This CDR3 is 12 amino acids long. Germline assignment: CDR1 LNHNV and CDR2 YYDKDF (reference sequence). V lost 5 bases and J 13 bases, leaving 12 bases between the germline ends. The CDR3 protein is CATSGGTWPLHF. DNA of the CDR3: TGTGCCACCAGCGGGGGCACTTGGCCCCTCCACTTT.

V is TRBV2 and J is TRBJ2-7; D is possibly TRBD2 (5 bases). The CDR3 consists of 15 residues. The germline gives CDR1 SNHLY, CDR2 FYNNEI. Trimming removed 2 bases at V and 5 bases at J, with 16 bases between. CDR3 nucleotide sequence: TGTGCCAGCAGTGAACTTCTGGGTTTGAGGGACGAGCAGTACTTC. This encodes CASSELLGLRDEQYF.

This chain connects TRBV19 to TRBJ2-1, with 10 bases fitting TRBD1. The trim removed 4 bases at V and 6 bases at J, leaving 9 bases unmatched. The germline V gene encodes CDR1 LNHDA and CDR2 SQIVND (reference sequence). The CDR3 loop spans 16 amino acids. CDR3: CASSRPGTGVSNEQFF. CDR3 coding DNA: TGTGCCAGTAGTAGACCCGGGACAGGGGTTAGCAATGAGCAGTTCTTC. Full variable domain (outside the CDR3, taken from reference TRBV19 and TRBJ2-1): DGGITQSPKYLFRKEGQNVTLSCEQNLNHDAMYWYRQDPGQGLRLIYYSQIVNDFQKGDIAEGYSVSREKKESFPLTVTSAQKNPTAFYLCASSRPGTGVSNEQFFGPGTRLTVL.